The entry below gives a single TCR beta chain sequence along with its context. The antigen it binds to is not known. Per-base quality was not reported, and no clone a single base away is much larger than it. The entry originates in a study of immune heterogeneity within non-small cell lung tumors (dated by TCRdb to the late 2010s). In the study overall: By histology, a few squamous cell carcinomas, nine to ten non-squamous carcinomas and 1 tumor not otherwise specified were included. The study combined whole-exome sequencing, RNA-seq and TCR beta repertoire sequencing of multiple spatially distinct regions from each NSCLC tumor to examine intratumoral immune heterogeneity. TCR repertoire analysis included approximately 52 tumor loci from under 16 patients, whereas transcriptome data included only roughly 40 loci from around twelve patients. Neoantigen binding to each patient's HLA alleles was predicted with netMHCpan-3.0 for mutant peptides of 8 to 11 amino acids. What the study reported, not specific to this receptor: High-frequency TCR beta clonotypes were largely distinct between individual patients. Identical dominant CDR3B clonotypes recurred across loci within a patient, yet different tumor locations also harbored unique high-frequency clones. Local tumor mutational burden and local T-cell repertoire clonality had a statistically significant but moderate positive correlation (R about 0.3).

Measured from the cysteine to the phenylalanine, the CDR3 is 14 residues long. The entry retains the CDR3 DNA only, 42 bases that are in frame from base 1. Taken from the germline V gene (reference sequence), the CDR1 and CDR2 loops are GTSNPN and SVGIG. V is reduced by 4 bases and J by 6 bases, leaving a spacing of 15 bases between them. The TCR template was genomic DNA extracted from bulk tumor tissue, and around 540 ng of gDNA was amplified for each sample. During surgery, multiple biopsies were taken from each primary tumor, with sampling sites spaced as far apart as possible within the tumor mass. The study cohort was described as untreated, and patients were newly diagnosed NSCLC cases undergoing curative surgery. Donors were fewer than 16 newly diagnosed non-small cell lung cancer patients undergoing surgery with curative intent. Resected tumor masses were reviewed by two independent pathologists. Only DNA and RNA samples of high quality went on to sequencing.

A multiplex PCR system amplified the TCR beta CDR3 region, with a first 10-cycle round using 32 V-gene forward and 13 J-gene reverse primers. First-round PCR used a QIAGEN Multiplex PCR Kit, and primer sequences were filed in Chinese patent CN105087789A. Illumina universal primers were added in a second PCR round performed with the Phusion High-Fidelity PCR Kit. Paired-end sequencing of TCR libraries was carried out on the Illumina HiSeq X Ten platform at a read length of 151 bp. The authors processed their data as follows. Reads without multiplex PCR primers were removed using Cutadapt, read pairs were merged using PEAR, and CDR3 regions were called using MiXCR with default settings. Repertoire diversity used Shannon entropy, and clonality was computed as one minus Shannon entropy divided by ln of productive unique sequence count. Clonotypes at a frequency of at least 0.5% were defined as dominant or high-frequency T-cell clones. TCRdb trimmed the raw reads at Q25, called clones with MiXCR and kept productive beta chains. Each CDR3 protein appears once, grouped with its most common genes and DNA. The V and J calls follow TCRdb's processing rather than the paper's. This sample lists roughly 3,100 distinct CDR3 sequences; 30% to 45% were detected once. The top ten hold around 14% of the sample.

Input material: lung tumor tissue. The TCR comes from a man in his 70s with non-small cell lung cancer. The chain is made from TRBV30 and TRBJ2-2; the D gene remains uncertain. For the CDR3, the sequence is CAWKASQLSGELFF. In nucleotide form, the sequence is TGTGCCTGGAAGGCGAGTCAATTATCCGGGGAGCTGTTTTTT.